These T cell receptor beta chains were read from a single sample in a study of T cells after yellow fever vaccination. MiXCR was run by TCRdb on the 5' RACE reads, yielding one entry per CDR3 protein. The data contain under 300,000 distinct CDR3 sequences, roughly 6.2% of them seen just once; the ten biggest clones take up more than 0.85%. This specimen consisted of CD4+ T cells sorted from PBMCs, obtained on the day of the yellow fever booster vaccination. The source of these receptors is a man aged 25-45 years who received the YFV17D yellow fever vaccine. The CDR3 runs from the conserved cysteine through the conserved F or W. Each record gives: clone size, D gene, J gene, V gene, CDR3 length, CDR3 DNA, CDR3 protein. A D gene is named only where the DNA matches it firmly. Expanded clones are given a class, and other clones once, few, many or no size at all.

>.|TRBD2|TRBJ2-6|TRBV5-1|18
TGCGCCAGCAGCTTTAGACTAGCGGGACTCTCTGGGGCCAACGTCCTGACTTTC
CASSFRLAGLSGANVLTF
>many|.|TRBJ1-1|TRBV7-2|12
TGTGCCAGCAGCTTGAATTGGATGGAAGCTTTCTTT
CASSLNWMEAFF
>many|.|TRBJ1-5|TRBV6-1|15
TGTGCCAGCAGTGAAAGGCAGGGAGGGGATCAGCCCCAGCATTTT
CASSERQGGDQPQHF
>many|.|TRBJ2-5|TRBV7-6|11
TGTGCCAGCAGCTTAGATGAGACCCAGTACTTC
CASSLDETQYF
>.|.|TRBJ2-3|TRBV19|14
TGTGCCAGCAATAACCCCGGGACGCTGATATCGCAGTATTTT
CASNNPGTLISQYF
>few|TRBD1|TRBJ2-6|TRBV11-2|17
TGTGCCAGCAGCTTCATCCAGGGGGCGATCGGGGCCAACGTCCTGACTTTC
CASSFIQGAIGANVLTF
>few|TRBD2|TRBJ2-2|TRBV20-1|16
TGCAGTGCGCCCGTCGCTAGCGGGCGGAACACCGGGGAGCTGTTTTTT
CSAPVASGRNTGELFF
>many|.|TRBJ2-7|TRBV5-5|14
TGTGCCAGCAGCTTGGACCCCGGCTCATACGAGCAGTACTTC
CASSLDPGSYEQYF
>many|TRBD2|TRBJ2-1|TRBV3-1|15
TGTGCCAGCAGCCAAGGACTAGCGGGCTACAATGAGCAGTTCTTC
CASSQGLAGYNEQFF
>few|.|TRBJ2-2|TRBV30|14
TGTGCCTGGAAGCGTTTGGTTGGCACCGGGGAGCTGTTTTTT
CAWKRLVGTGELFF
>many|TRBD1|TRBJ2-1|TRBV7-2|14
TGTGCCAGCCTCCCGGGACAGGGGTACAATGAGCAGTTCTTC
CASLPGQGYNEQFF
>many|.|TRBJ2-7|TRBV18|12
TGTGCCAGCTCTATGTCGTCCTACGAGCAGTACTTC
CASSMSSYEQYF
>few|TRBD1|TRBJ1-5|TRBV7-9|14
TGTGCCAGCAGCTCAACAGGGGGCAATCAGCCCCAGCATTTT
CASSSTGGNQPQHF
>.|.|TRBJ2-1|TRBV2|15
TGTGCCAGCAGTGAGGGGCGGATCTCCTACAATGAGCAGTTCTTC
CASSEGRISYNEQFF
>.|.|TRBJ1-2|TRBV20-1|13
TGCAGTGCTCAGAACCCCAGGGGCTCTGGCTACACCTTC
CSAQNPRGSGYTF
>few|TRBD1|TRBJ1-2|TRBV4-3|13
TGCGCCAGCAGCCACGGGACAGGGGGTGGCTACACCTTC
CASSHGTGGGYTF
>.|.|TRBJ2-3|TRBV19|14
TGTGCCAGTAGTATGTACGGAACCACAGATACGCAGTATTTT
CASSMYGTTDTQYF
>.|.|TRBJ2-2|TRBV21-1|15
TGTGCCAGCAGCCCTCCCGGTACCAGCGCCGGGGAGCTGTTTTTT
CASSPPGTSAGELFF
>many|.|TRBJ2-7|TRBV7-2|15
TGTGCCAGCACCCAAGGGGGTCAGAAGTCCTACGAGCAGTACTTC
CASTQGGQKSYEQYF
>many|.|TRBJ2-3|TRBV5-1|12
TGCGCCAGCAGCTTGCCTACAGATACGCAGTATTTT
CASSLPTDTQYF
>.|.|TRBJ2-2|TRBV4-3|13
TGCGCCAGCAGCCAATCCGTTACCGGGGAGCTGTTTTTT
CASSQSVTGELFF
>few|.|TRBJ1-2|TRBV7-2|13
TGTGCCAGAAGCTTAGGGGGTAACTATGGCTACACCTTC
CARSLGGNYGYTF
>.|.|TRBJ1-1|TRBV12-3/TRBV12-4|15
TGTGCCAGCACCCCAGTACAGGTAGTGAACACTGAAGCTTTCTTT
CASTPVQVVNTEAFF
>.|.|TRBJ1-2|TRBV20-1|13
TGCAGTGCCTGGGAGGGAAAGAACTATGGCTACACCTTC
CSAWEGKNYGYTF
>many|.|TRBJ2-7|TRBV6-2/TRBV6-3|14
TGTGCCAGCAGTTACAACAGACTTACCTACGAGCAGTACTTC
CASSYNRLTYEQYF
>many|TRBD2|TRBJ2-7|TRBV7-2|15
TGTGCCAGCAGCTTAGCTGGGACTATGACCTACGAGCAGTACTTC
CASSLAGTMTYEQYF
>many|TRBD2|TRBJ2-3|TRBV29-1|13
TGCAGCGGTAGCGGGGCTCTCACAGATACGCAGTATTTT
CSGSGALTDTQYF
>.|TRBD2|TRBJ2-5|TRBV7-2|14
TGTGCCAGCAGCCCCGGGACTAGCGGGAGAACCCAGTACTTC
CASSPGTSGRTQYF
>few|.|TRBJ2-3|TRBV25-1|15
TGTGCCAGCAGTGGGGGGGGCGGGCTCTTGGATACGCAGTATTTT
CASSGGGGLLDTQYF
>.|.|TRBJ2-5|TRBV11-3|13
TGTGCCAGCAGCCAGGAAGGGGGAGAGACCCAGTACTTC
CASSQEGGETQYF
>many|.|TRBJ2-1|TRBV5-5|16
TGTGCCAGCAGCTTGGCCCCAACCAGGGGAAACAATGAGCAGTTCTTC
CASSLAPTRGNNEQFF
>few|.|TRBJ2-7|TRBV7-9|12
TGTGCCAGCAGCCCCAGAGTGGGGGAGCAGTACTTC
CASSPRVGEQYF
>few|TRBD1|TRBJ1-1|TRBV19|11
TGTGCCAGTAGTGGACAGGGGCGAGCTTTCTTT
CASSGQGRAFF
>few|.|TRBJ1-1|TRBV2|14
TGTGCCAGCAGGGGGGTCGGGGGCGGCACTGAAGCTTTCTTT
CASRGVGGGTEAFF
>few|TRBD1|TRBJ2-5|TRBV24-1|15
TGTGCCACCAGTGACGCCTCAGGGGGCCGAGAGACCCAGTACTTC
CATSDASGGRETQYF
>many|.|TRBJ2-5|TRBV6-5|15
TGTGCCAGCAGTTACGTGGCGGGGTACCAAGAGACCCAGTACTTC
CASSYVAGYQETQYF
>.|.|TRBJ2-3|TRBV6-1|14
TGTGCCATCAAGGATAGGCAGAGACCAGATACGCAGTATTTT
CAIKDRQRPDTQYF
>few|.|TRBJ1-1|TRBV18|14
TGTGCCAGCTCACCCCCCGGGGAGAACACTGAAGCTTTCTTT
CASSPPGENTEAFF
>few|TRBD1|TRBJ1-4|TRBV29-1|14
TGCAGCGTTGAAGATCGGGCAGGGGGCAAAAAACTGTTTTTT
CSVEDRAGGKKLFF
>.|.|TRBJ2-7|TRBV5-1|15
TGCGCCAGCAGCTTGGGTCCGGAAGATACCTACGAGCAGTACTTC
CASSLGPEDTYEQYF
>many|.|TRBJ1-1|TRBV29-1|18
TGCAGCTTGTTGGAAAGGGGCTTGGAGGGCGGGGTGGACACTGAAGCTTTCTTT
CSLLERGLEGGVDTEAFF
>many|.|TRBJ2-1|TRBV5-1|15
TGCGCCAGCAGCATCGCGGGACAGATGAACAATGAGCAGTTCTTC
CASSIAGQMNNEQFF
>few|TRBD1|TRBJ2-1|TRBV4-3|15
TGCGCCAGCAGCCCGGACAGGGGCCTTTACAATGAGCAGTTCTTC
CASSPDRGLYNEQFF
>.|.|TRBJ1-2|TRBV5-1|14
TGCGCCAGCAGCTTGGGGCGAGCAATCTATGGCTACACCTTC
CASSLGRAIYGYTF
>.|TRBD1|TRBJ2-3|TRBV30|13
TGTGCCGGGGACAGGGGGCTTGCAGATACGCAGTATTTT
CAGDRGLADTQYF
>few|.|TRBJ1-6|TRBV20-1|14
TGCAGTGTGTCTCAGGACTCCTATAATTCACCCCTCCACTTT
CSVSQDSYNSPLHF
>many|TRBD1|TRBJ1-2|TRBV4-3|15
TGCGCCAGCAGCCAAGACCTACAGGGGGCCCTCGGCTACACCTTC
CASSQDLQGALGYTF
>many|TRBD2|TRBJ2-7|TRBV6-2/TRBV6-3|14
TGTGCCAGCAGTTCGCTAGCGGACTCCTACGAGCAGTACTTC
CASSSLADSYEQYF
>.|.|TRBJ1-4|TRBV2|13
TGTGCCAGCATAGCGGACAACGGTGAAAAACTGTTTTTT
CASIADNGEKLFF
>few|.|TRBJ2-3|TRBV5-1|15
TGCGCCAGCAGCTTGGATAGGGATTTGACAGATACGCAGTATTTT
CASSLDRDLTDTQYF
>many|TRBD2|TRBJ2-2|TRBV9|16
TGTGCCAGCAGCGGGAATAGCGGGAGGGTCCCCGGGGAGCTGTTTTTT
CASSGNSGRVPGELFF
>many|.|TRBJ1-5|TRBV5-8|15
TGTGCCAGCAGCTTGGGGCAGCTAAGCAATCAGCCCCAGCATTTT
CASSLGQLSNQPQHF
>many|.|TRBJ1-1|TRBV29-1|13
TGCAGCGCAAGGGACGGAATGAACACTGAAGCTTTCTTT
CSARDGMNTEAFF
>few|.|TRBJ1-2|TRBV6-5|13
TGTGCCAGCAGTTCAAACAGGGTTGGTGGCTACACCTTC
CASSSNRVGGYTF
>few|TRBD1|TRBJ2-2|TRBV20-1|18
TGCAGTGCTAGAGACCCCCGGGGACAGGGGGCCTACACCGGGGAGCTGTTTTTT
CSARDPRGQGAYTGELFF
>.|TRBD1|TRBJ2-3|TRBV7-2|16
TGTGCCAGCAGCTTAGGGGACAGGGCCATGGCAGATACGCAGTATTTT
CASSLGDRAMADTQYF
>.|.|TRBJ2-5|TRBV6-5|15
TGTGCCAGCAGTTACTCGTGGCTGGAGGGTGTGACCCAGTACTTC
CASSYSWLEGVTQYF
>.|TRBD2|TRBJ2-3|TRBV20-1|14
TGCAGTGCTAGGACTAGCGGGGGCACAGATACGCAGTATTTT
CSARTSGGTDTQYF
>many|.|TRBJ2-5|TRBV7-2|15
TGTGCCAGCAGCTTATCCGCCGGGACAAAGGAGACCCAGTACTTC
CASSLSAGTKETQYF
>many|.|TRBJ1-1|TRBV7-9|13
TGTGCCAGCAGCTACTCCGGGGTTCCTGAAGCTTTCTTT
CASSYSGVPEAFF